The present T cell receptor (beta chain) was sequenced within a study of neurological immune-mediated disorders. General study points: Among 34 multiple sclerosis patients, 18 had repertoires that phylogenetic grouping placed in one related-CDR3 cluster, a possible signature.

With 10-nucleotide random UMIs included, cDNA was synthesized by 5'RACE. TCRdb re-called the 5' RACE reads through MiXCR, storing one row per CDR3 protein. The data contain tens of thousands of distinct CDR3 sequences, 5.8% of them singletons. The table lists this clonotype with a count of one. Its target is not known. Germline V gene lookup returns CDR1 LGHDT and CDR2 YNNKEL (reference sequence). Trimming removed 2 bases from V and 2 bases from J, with 13 bases in between. The length of the CDR3 is 15 residues. Time point: longitudinal time-point 2. Unsorted libraries were derived from 2 million PBMCs stored at -80 C.

J is TRBJ2-7 and V is TRBV3-1; D possibly corresponds to TRBD1 (6 bases). The source material was PBMCs. The sequence came from a woman between 55 and 75 years old with multiple sclerosis. The CDR3 loop reads CASSQKDRRPYEQYF. In nucleotides, the CDR3 is TGTGCCAGCAGCCAAAAAGACAGGCGTCCCTACGAGCAGTACTTC.